This T cell receptor beta chain was retrieved from a study of spatial heterogeneity in lung cancer. Findings of the study overall: Tracking of tumor mutation counts was seen in expanded intratumoral alpha and beta TCR counts.

Time point in this sample: sample taken at primary tumor resection. This clonotype is classed as medium-sized. Its matching antigen is unknown. This beta chain turned up in a library designed for alpha chains; as an off-target read, its abundance says little. TCRdb re-called the 5' RACE reads with MiXCR, one entry per CDR3 protein. The sample includes approximately 7,000 distinct CDR3 sequences, 13% of them seen just once. CDR1 DFQATT and CDR2 SNEGSKA come from the germline V gene (reference sequence). This CDR3 is 15 amino acids long. V lost 4 bases and J lost 6, with 22 bases in between. This chain connects TRBV20-1 to TRBJ2-7; maybe TRBD1 (5 bases). The sequence came from a male donor with early-stage non-small cell lung cancer. Sequencing used lung tumor tissue, obtained at surgery. CDR3: CSANEPRQRNGEQYF. DNA for the CDR3: TGCAGTGCTAACGAACCGAGACAGAGGAATGGCGAGCAGTACTTC.